Listed below are T cell receptor beta chains from one sample, sequenced in a study of blood T cell repertoires in COVID-19. Sequenced by immunoSEQ multiplex PCR; TCRdb stores in-frame clones only, minus some. In the table there are about 250,000 clones, approximately 90% of which are singletons. The sample was peripheral blood. Every receptor here comes from a man between 18 and 35 years old with active or convalescent COVID-19. The CDR3 runs from the conserved cysteine through the conserved F or W. The D gene is left open where the match is weak. Clone sizes are given selectively: once, few, many, or a class where the clone is expanded.

CDR3 protein: CATSDGLPNNEQFF; CDR3 DNA: TGTGCCACCAGTGATGGGCTACCAAACAATGAGCAGTTCTTC; clone size: -; J gene: TRBJ2-1; D gene: -; V gene: TRBV24-1
CDR3 protein: CASSVVGTPEYNEQFF; CDR3 DNA: TGTGCCAGCAGCGTTGTGGGGACTCCGGAATACAATGAGCAGTTCTTC; clone size: -; J gene: TRBJ2-1; D gene: -; V gene: TRBV9
CDR3 protein: CASSKVFQRGPSGNTIYF; CDR3 DNA: TGTGCCAGCAGCAAAGTGTTTCAAAGGGGCCCTTCTGGAAACACCATATATTTT; clone size: -; J gene: TRBJ1-3; D gene: -; V gene: TRBV21-1
CDR3 protein: CATTGQVLGGYTF; CDR3 DNA: TGTGCCACCACAGGACAGGTTTTAGGTGGCTACACCTTC; clone size: -; J gene: TRBJ1-2; D gene: TRBD1; V gene: TRBV7-9
CDR3 protein: CAWDQGISNQPQHF; CDR3 DNA: TGTGCCTGGGACCAGGGAATTAGCAATCAGCCCCAGCATTTT; clone size: few; J gene: TRBJ1-5; D gene: -; V gene: TRBV30
CDR3 protein: CASSTDSFGSYNEQFF; CDR3 DNA: TGTGCCAGCAGCACTGACTCGTTCGGCTCCTACAATGAGCAGTTCTTC; clone size: -; J gene: TRBJ2-1; D gene: -; V gene: TRBV11-2
CDR3 protein: CASSLREATEAFF; CDR3 DNA: TGTGCCAGCAGTTTAAGGGAGGCCACTGAAGCTTTCTTT; clone size: -; J gene: TRBJ1-1; D gene: -; V gene: TRBV12-3/TRBV12-4
CDR3 protein: CSTRQGSPTDTQYF; CDR3 DNA: TGCAGCACCCGACAGGGGTCCCCCACAGATACGCAGTATTTT; clone size: once; J gene: TRBJ2-3; D gene: TRBD1; V gene: TRBV29-1
CDR3 protein: CASGGGRRDYGYTF; CDR3 DNA: TGTGCCAGCGGCGGGGGCAGACGAGACTATGGCTACACCTTC; clone size: -; J gene: TRBJ1-2; D gene: -; V gene: TRBV9
CDR3 protein: CASATLRVEAFF; CDR3 DNA: TGTGCCAGCGCAACTCTCCGGGTGGAAGCTTTCTTT; clone size: -; J gene: TRBJ1-1; D gene: -; V gene: TRBV28
CDR3 protein: CASSSPGSGADIQYF; CDR3 DNA: TGTGCCAGCAGTTCCCCCGGGTCAGGGGCGGACATTCAGTACTTC; clone size: -; J gene: TRBJ2-4; D gene: -; V gene: TRBV28
CDR3 protein: CASSSSVTDTQYF; CDR3 DNA: TGCGCCAGCAGCTCGTCAGTAACAGATACGCAGTATTTT; clone size: once; J gene: TRBJ2-3; D gene: -; V gene: TRBV5-1
CDR3 protein: CASSVFRDRDNYGYTF; CDR3 DNA: TGTGCCAGCAGCGTCTTCCGGGACAGGGACAACTATGGCTACACCTTC; clone size: few; J gene: TRBJ1-2; D gene: TRBD1; V gene: TRBV9
CDR3 protein: CASSYSLGQTQYF; CDR3 DNA: TGTGCCAGCAGTTACTCTTTGGGGCAGACCCAGTACTTC; clone size: -; J gene: TRBJ2-5; D gene: -; V gene: TRBV6-6
CDR3 protein: CASSPGGVNTEAFF; CDR3 DNA: TGTGCCAGCAGCCCGGGGGGGGTAAACACTGAAGCTTTCTTT; clone size: -; J gene: TRBJ1-1; D gene: -; V gene: TRBV11-3
CDR3 protein: CASSLAPPFSGNTIYF; CDR3 DNA: TGTGCCAGCAGCTTAGCTCCCCCGTTCTCTGGAAACACCATATATTTT; clone size: -; J gene: TRBJ1-3; D gene: -; V gene: TRBV11-2
CDR3 protein: CASSLGTAGNEQFF; CDR3 DNA: TGCGCCAGCAGCTTGGGTACAGCTGGGAATGAGCAGTTCTTC; clone size: -; J gene: TRBJ2-1; D gene: -; V gene: TRBV5-1
CDR3 protein: CASSVHGMNTEAFF; CDR3 DNA: TGTGCCAGCAGCGTTCACGGGATGAACACTGAAGCTTTCTTT; clone size: -; J gene: TRBJ1-1; D gene: -; V gene: TRBV9
CDR3 protein: CASTGSGNTIYF; CDR3 DNA: TGTGCCAGCACCGGGTCTGGAAACACCATATATTTT; clone size: -; J gene: TRBJ1-3; D gene: -; V gene: TRBV6-5
CDR3 protein: CASNSLAGSKETQYF; CDR3 DNA: TGTGCCAGCAATTCACTAGCGGGGAGTAAAGAGACCCAGTACTTC; clone size: -; J gene: TRBJ2-5; D gene: TRBD2; V gene: TRBV6-5
CDR3 protein: CSVDAQGAGTNEKLFF; CDR3 DNA: TGCAGCGTTGATGCTCAGGGGGCAGGAACTAATGAAAAACTGTTTTTT; clone size: -; J gene: TRBJ1-4; D gene: TRBD1; V gene: TRBV29-1
CDR3 protein: CASSLSSYSNQPQHF; CDR3 DNA: TGTGCCAGCAGCTTATCCAGTTATAGCAATCAGCCCCAGCATTTT; clone size: few; J gene: TRBJ1-5; D gene: -; V gene: TRBV7-8
CDR3 protein: CASSLVAGLRNTEAFF; CDR3 DNA: TGTGCCAGCAGCTTAGTTGCAGGACTAAGGAACACTGAAGCTTTCTTT; clone size: -; J gene: TRBJ1-1; D gene: -; V gene: TRBV11-2